The 7 T cell receptor beta chains reported below all come from one sample, sequenced in a study of blood T cell repertoires in COVID-19. Assay: immunoSEQ multiplex PCR; the TCRdb copy retains only in-frame clones and omits some. This sample has more than 95,000 clones; approximately 80% occur once, and the top ten carry approximately 27%. Sequenced material: peripheral blood. The receptors originated from a man aged 60-69 years with acute or convalescent COVID-19.

This clone was counted once. This rearrangement joins TRBV19 to TRBJ2-1; D is uncertain. V lost 5 bases, J lost 2 bases, and 10 bases lay in between. The CDR3 has 14 amino acids. CDR1 LNHDA and CDR2 SQIVND come from the germline V gene (reference sequence). CDR3 nucleotides: TGTGCCAGTAGTGCCCTTGGGCCCTACAATGAGCAGTTCTTC. Its translation is CASSALGPYNEQFF.

The gene calls are TRBV5-4 and TRBJ2-1; maybe TRBD2 (7 bases). Looked up from germline, CDR1 is SGHNT and CDR2 is YYREEE (reference sequence). Between the trimmed V and J ends, which lost 6 bases and 4 bases, there was a span of 29 bases. The CDR3 has 19 amino acids. In DNA, the CDR3 is TGTGCCAGCACCCTTATGGGGGGGGCGGGAAGAGGGAAATACAATGAGCAGTTCTTC. Encoded protein: CASTLMGGAGRGKYNEQFF.

Only a few counts were recorded for this clone. This chain links TRBV2 with TRBJ2-7, with D tentatively TRBD1 (5 bases). Germline CDR1 SNHLY, CDR2 FYNNEI. V shed 4 bases and J shed 0 bases, with 10 bases lying between them. This CDR3 has 14 amino acids. The CDR3 protein is CASSVGAFSYEQYF. The CDR3 coding sequence is TGTGCCAGCAGTGTAGGGGCGTTCTCCTACGAGCAGTACTTC.

The chain employs TRBV4-1 and TRBJ1-4, with D perhaps TRBD1 (5 bases). Trimming shortened V by 4 bases and J by 0 bases, and 12 bases separated the two germline ends. CDR3 length: 16 amino acids. CDR1 and CDR2 from the germline V gene are MGHRA and YSYEKL. The CDR3 protein is CASSPASGATNEKLFF. CDR3 DNA sequence: TGCGCCAGCAGCCCAGCGTCGGGGGCAACTAATGAAAAACTGTTTTTT.

The chain has TRBV5-6 and TRBJ2-1; D possibly corresponds to TRBD2 (6 bases). The V gene's germline CDR1 is SGHDT and CDR2 YYEEEE. V was pared by 4 bases and J by 12 bases, with 14 bases between. The CDR3 is 12 amino acids. The CDR3, as DNA: TGTGCCAGCAGCCTAGCTAGCGTGGGGCAGTTCTTC. This sequence encodes CASSLASVGQFF. Combining the CDR3 with reference TRBV5-6 and TRBJ2-1 gives the whole variable domain DAGVTQSPTHLIKTRGQQVTLRCSPKSGHDTVSWYQQALGQGPQFIFQYYEEEERQRGNFPDRFSGHQFPNYSSELNVNALLLGDSALYLCASSLASVGQFFGPGTRLTVL.

The chain employs TRBV3-1 (or the pseudogene TRBV3-2) and TRBJ2-5; D gene ambiguous. Trimming removed 4 bases at V and 13 bases at J, with 16 bases between. Per the germline V gene, CDR1 is LGHDT and CDR2 is YNNKEL (reference sequence). The CDR3 covers 12 residues. The CDR3 sequence: CASSPLRQRPYF. DNA for the CDR3: TGTGCCAGCAGCCCCCTGCGCCAGCGCCCGTACTTC.

This chain uses TRBV7-2 with TRBJ1-5; no clear D gene. This CDR3 contains 14 residues. V lost 4 bases to trimming and J lost 5 bases, with 12 bases between them. Per germline, CDR1 SGHTA and CDR2 FQGNSA. CDR3 sequence: CASSSSRADQPQHF. CDR3 DNA sequence: TGTGCCAGCAGCTCCTCGAGAGCGGATCAGCCCCAGCATTTT. Using reference TRBV7-2 and TRBJ1-5 for the parts outside the CDR3, the full variable domain is GAGVSQSPSNKVTEKGKDVELRCDPISGHTALYWYRQSLGQGLEFLIYFQGNSAPDKSGLPSDRFSAERTGGSVSTLTIQRTQQEDSAVYLCASSSSRADQPQHFGDGTRLSIL.